This T cell receptor beta chain was obtained from a study of regulatory T cells in long-lasting Graves disease. This clonotype was counted between two and nine times. Sequencing libraries for TCR beta were prepared with iRepertoire HTBI primers and Arm-PCR of CDR3 regions. TCRdb reprocessed the multiplex PCR reads with MiXCR, giving one entry per CDR3 protein. The sample carries some 330,000 distinct CDR3 sequences, 10% to 15% recorded once. From germline, CDR1 is LNHDA and CDR2 SQIVND (reference sequence). The CDR3 is 16 residues long. V was pared by 5 bases and J by 7 bases, with 11 bases of the junction left unmatched. Documented time point: newly diagnosed GD, antithyroid drugs for less than 3 months. PBMC RNA served as the TCR library source. These data also formed part of another study, on T cells in Graves' hyperthyroidism and ophthalmopathy. This second study says: Hyperthyroidism patients were newly diagnosed, had disease duration under 2 months, and were aged 18 to 65 years.

V usage is TRBV19 and J usage is TRBJ1-4, with 9 bases aligning to TRBD1. The starting material was peripheral blood mononuclear cells (PBMCs), obtained at new diagnosis, from a patient treated with antithyroid drugs. The origin of this receptor is a woman aged 18 to 35 with Graves disease. The CDR3 DNA is TGTGCCAGTAGTCTACCCCCCGGGACAGGGAGTGAAAAACTGTTTTTT. It codes for CASSLPPGTGSEKLFF. The full variable domain, with the rest looked up from reference TRBV19 and TRBJ1-4, is DGGITQSPKYLFRKEGQNVTLSCEQNLNHDAMYWYRQDPGQGLRLIYYSQIVNDFQKGDIAEGYSVSREKKESFPLTVTSAQKNPTAFYLCASSLPPGTGSEKLFFGSGTQLSVL.